These 23 T cell receptor beta chains were sequenced from one sample in a study of cytomegalovirus exposure and HLA in healthy donors. The repertoire was sequenced with immunoSEQ multiplex PCR; TCRdb's copy has only in-frame clones and lacks some. Among more than 200,000 clones listed, about 90% were seen once. Sequencing input: PBMCs. These receptors were collected from a woman aged 25-40 years in good health and CMV-seronegative.

The V gene is TRBV7-3, the J gene TRBJ2-2; no reliable D call. With 5 bases removed from V and 7 bases from J, the gap between germline ends came to 14 bases. Germline V gives CDR1 SGHTA, CDR2 FQGTGA. This CDR3 has 14 amino acids. In nucleotides, the CDR3 is TGTGCCAGCAGCCCCGACCCGATGAGCGGGGAGCTGTTTTTT. The encoded protein is CASSPDPMSGELFF.

V is TRBV7-8 and J is TRBJ1-4, with 8 bases that match TRBD1. With 4 bases clipped from V and 8 bases from J, the junction kept 15 bases outside the gene matches. Germline V gene sequence: CDR1 SGHVS, CDR2 FQNEAQ. The length of the CDR3 is 17 residues. DNA of the CDR3: TGTGCCAGCAGCTACCTAAGGACAGGGTGGGCCCCAGAAAAACTGTTTTTT. This encodes CASSYLRTGWAPEKLFF.

The rearrangement links TRBV27 to TRBJ2-7; D call uncertain. CDR1 MNHEY and CDR2 SMNVEV come from the germline V gene (reference sequence). Trimming cost V 4 bases and J 3 bases, with 10 bases left between them. The CDR3 extends over 13 amino acids. The CDR3 sequence is CASSSPLHYEQYF. CDR3 coding DNA: TGTGCCAGCAGTTCCCCCCTGCACTACGAGCAGTACTTC.

This chain joins TRBV10-1 and TRBJ2-1, with 13 bases lining up with TRBD2. J gave up 5 bases and V 4 bases, and 8 bases lay outside the gene matches. Germline CDR1 is WNHNN and CDR2 is SYGVQD (reference sequence). The CDR3 runs to 17 residues. CDR3 amino acids: CASSVGLAGVFDNEQFF. CDR3 DNA: TGCGCCAGCAGTGTAGGACTAGCGGGAGTATTCGACAATGAGCAGTTCTTC.

This clone was picked up one time. This chain connects TRBV18 to TRBJ2-7; 8 bases map to TRBD2. Germline V gives CDR1 KGHSH, CDR2 LQKENI. The length of the CDR3 is 12 residues. Trimming removed 6 bases from V and 6 bases from J; junction bases left unmatched: 4. The CDR3 DNA reads TGTGCCAGCTCCGACCGGGGGGGCGAGCAGTACTTC. Translation: CASSDRGGEQYF.

The gene calls are TRBV2 and TRBJ1-2, with TRBD1 identical over 8 bases. This CDR3 is built from 17 residues. Germline V gene sequence: CDR1 SNHLY, CDR2 FYNNEI. V gave up 1 base and J gave up 4 bases; unmatched junction bases: 11. In DNA form, the CDR3 reads TGTGCCAGCAGTGAAGGAAGTGGACAGGGCCTCCTCTATGGCTACACCTTC. Protein sequence: CASSEGSGQGLLYGYTF.

The V gene is TRBV4-2, the J gene TRBJ2-7, with D maybe TRBD2 (6 bases). V was pared by 4 bases and J by 3 bases, with 10 bases between. The CDR3 extends over 13 amino acids. The germline V gene has CDR1 LGHNA and CDR2 YNFKEQ. The CDR3 sequence is CASSRDSGYEQYF. Written as DNA, the CDR3 is TGTGCCAGCAGCCGGGACTCAGGCTACGAGCAGTACTTC.

CDR3 nucleotide sequence: TGTGCCAGCAGCTTGGGACAGGTCTCCTACGAGCAGTACTTC. As protein: CASSLGQVSYEQYF. The rearrangement links TRBV5-6 to TRBJ2-7, with D perhaps matching TRBD1 (6 bases). The CDR3 has 14 residues. Trimming cost V 0 bases and J 0 bases, with 7 bases left between them. Looked up from germline, CDR1 is SGHDT and CDR2 is YYEEEE.

The chain is built from TRBV18 and TRBJ2-2; TRBD1 matches 9 bases. The germline CDR1 and CDR2 sequences are KGHSH and LQKENI. The CDR3 extends over 14 amino acids. With V trimmed by 5 bases and J by 4 bases, 2 bases remained unmatched. As DNA, the CDR3 is TGTGCCAGCTCATCGACAGGGGGCACCGGGGAGCTGTTTTTT. It encodes CASSSTGGTGELFF. Looking up the rest from reference TRBV18 and TRBJ2-2 gives the full variable domain: NAGVMQNPRHLVRRRGQEARLRCSPMKGHSHVYWYRQLPEEGLKFMVYLQKENIIDESGMPKERFSAEFPKEGPSILRIQQVVRGDSAAYFCASSSTGGTGELFFGEGSRLTVL.

In its sample, this clone was seen a few times. The chain is built from TRBV18 and TRBJ2-7; 8 bases line up with TRBD1. The germline V gene has CDR1 KGHSH and CDR2 LQKENI. The CDR3 sequence is 14 residues long. The V segment lost 3 bases and the J segment 5 bases; nucleotides outside the gene matches: 6. The CDR3 protein is CASSPMDRDHEQYF. The CDR3 DNA reads as TGTGCCAGCTCACCTATGGACAGGGACCACGAGCAGTACTTC.

The rearrangement links TRBV5-6 to TRBJ2-7; D uncertain. Germline V gene lookup returns CDR1 SGHDT and CDR2 YYEEEE. Trimming cost V 0 bases and J 3 bases, with 10 bases left between them. CDR3 length equals 14 residues. CDR3 DNA sequence: TGTGCCAGCAGCTTGGGTGGTCCTAACTACGAGCAGTACTTC. Amino acids: CASSLGGPNYEQYF.

The V gene is TRBV25-1, the J gene TRBJ2-3; D possibly uses TRBD1 or TRBD2 (7 bases each). Trimming removed 1 base from V and 4 bases from J, with 15 bases in between. Germline CDR1 MGHDK, CDR2 SYGVNS. The CDR3 is 16 amino acids. CDR3 in DNA: TGTGCCAGCAGTGAATGGGGCAGGGGGGGCGCAGATACGCAGTATTTT. This codes for CASSEWGRGGADTQYF.

This clone was seen once. The V and J genes are TRBV28 and TRBJ2-7; 9 bases fit TRBD1. This CDR3 has 14 amino acids. Germline values: CDR1 MDHEN, CDR2 SYDVKM. V shed 5 bases, J shed 5 bases, and the junction held 7 bases outside the gene matches. Here the CDR3 reads CASSPWTGAHEQYF. In DNA form, the CDR3 reads TGTGCCAGCAGTCCATGGACAGGGGCCCACGAGCAGTACTTC.

The genes are TRBV5-1 and TRBJ2-2; a weak D match, TRBD1 (6 bases). Germline CDR1 reads SGHRS; CDR2 reads YFSETQ. V was cut by 0 bases and J by 7 bases, with 7 bases left in between. The CDR3 extends over 13 amino acids. CDR3 DNA sequence: TGCGCCAGCAGCTTGGAGGGACACGGGGAGCTGTTTTTT. Protein product: CASSLEGHGELFF.

The chain employs TRBV14 and TRBJ2-1, with 8 bases lining up with TRBD2. The germline V gene has CDR1 SGHDN and CDR2 FVKESK. V shed 6 bases, J shed 8 bases, and the junction held 6 bases outside the gene matches. The CDR3 is made up of 13 amino acids. CDR3 in amino acids: CASRSGGRDEQFF. CDR3 DNA sequence: TGTGCCAGCAGAAGCGGGGGAAGGGATGAGCAGTTCTTC.

This chain joins TRBV28 and TRBJ1-3; the D gene is possibly TRBD1 (6 bases). The V end lost 7 bases, the J end lost 2 bases, and 15 bases lay between the germline ends. The length of the CDR3 is 15 residues. Germline lookup yields CDR1 MDHEN and CDR2 SYDVKM. CDR3 in DNA: TGTGCCAGCAAGGGGGTAGTGAGTACTGGAAACACCATATATTTT. Translation: CASKGVVSTGNTIYF.

This sequence joins TRBV7-9 and TRBJ2-7; 12 bases are a match to TRBD2. Trimming took 5 bases from V and 6 from J; bases not matched to a gene: 5. Germline assignment: CDR1 SEHNR and CDR2 FQNEAQ (reference sequence). This CDR3 contains 14 residues. CDR3 loop: CASSPLAGGGEQYF. The CDR3, as DNA: TGTGCCAGCAGCCCACTAGCGGGAGGAGGCGAGCAGTACTTC.

The J gene is TRBJ1-2, the V gene TRBV7-8, with a tentative D call TRBD1 (5 bases). In germline, CDR1 is SGHVS, CDR2 FQNEAQ. V was clipped by 5 bases and J by 5 bases, with 18 bases between them. The CDR3 has 15 amino acids. The CDR3 DNA reads as TGTGCCAGCAGCCCAGTCGGGGGGTTTGGATATGGCTACACCTTC. Its translation: CASSPVGGFGYGYTF.

V usage is TRBV30 and J usage is TRBJ2-2; D is undetermined. Trimming pared 4 bases from V and 3 bases from J, leaving 15 bases between. The CDR3 sequence is 15 residues long. CDR1 and CDR2 (germline): GTSNPN, SVGIG (reference sequence). CDR3 loop: CAWTGPSWDTGELFF. The DNA of the CDR3 is TGTGCCTGGACCGGACCGTCGTGGGACACCGGGGAGCTGTTTTTT. The entire variable domain, with the rest obtained from reference TRBV30 and TRBJ2-2, is as follows: SQTIHQWPATLVQPVGSPLSLECTVEGTSNPNLYWYRQAAGRGLQLLFYSVGIGQISSEVPQNLSASRPQDRQFILSSKKLLLSDSGFYLCAWTGPSWDTGELFFGEGSRLTVL.

The J gene is TRBJ1-5, the V gene TRBV19, with a tentative D call TRBD1 (6 bases). The germline CDR1 and CDR2 sequences are LNHDA and SQIVND (reference sequence). This CDR3 has 14 residues. V lost 5 bases and J 4 bases, leaving 12 bases between the germline ends. CDR3 sequence: CASSLQGLNQPQHF. Written as DNA, the CDR3 is TGTGCCAGTAGTTTACAGGGTTTGAATCAGCCCCAGCATTTT.

This clone was counted a single time. The chain uses TRBV30 and TRBJ1-5; D not certain. The CDR3 runs to 13 residues. Germline values: CDR1 GTSNPN, CDR2 SVGIG (reference sequence). V lost 0 bases and J lost 0, with 3 bases in between. The DNA for the CDR3 is TGTGCCTGGAGTGTGCATAGCAATCAGCCCCAGCATTTT. As protein: CAWSVHSNQPQHF.

The rearrangement uses TRBV4-3 and TRBJ2-3; D could derive from TRBD1 or TRBD2 (5 bases each). Trimming removed 1 base from V and 0 bases from J, with 11 bases in between. This CDR3 is built from 16 residues. Germline V CDR1 and CDR2: LGHNA, YSLEER. The CDR3 region is CASSQGWGGSTDTQYF. The CDR3 coding sequence is TGCGCCAGCAGCCAAGGATGGGGCGGGAGCACAGATACGCAGTATTTT.

The gene calls are TRBV27 and TRBJ1-4; D uncertain. The CDR3 consists of 14 residues. Germline CDR1 reads MNHEY; CDR2 reads SMNVEV (reference sequence). Trimming stripped 5 bases from V and 0 bases from J, with 7 bases between. CDR3 nucleotides: TGTGCCAGCAGTCACAATCCAACTAATGAAAAACTGTTTTTT. Translated: CASSHNPTNEKLFF.